Shown below are 12 T cell receptor beta chains from a single sample sequenced in a study of shared clonotypes between healthy human individuals. The method was immunoSEQ multiplex PCR; TCRdb's version includes in-frame clones alone and lacks a portion of them. The top ten hold roughly 0.39% of the sample, which has fewer than 2.5 million clones, roughly 93% seen once. Sequencing input: naive CD4+ T cells from PBMCs. Subset reported: CD45RA+ positively selected. All receptors come from a man between 18 and 29 years old in good health. Some clones in this sample may be carry-over from other donors' samples.

The rearrangement links TRBV5-1 to TRBJ2-3; no firm D call. Per germline, CDR1 SGHRS and CDR2 YFSETQ. Trimming removed 4 bases at V and 1 base at J, with 10 bases between. The CDR3 covers 14 residues. CDR3 bases: TGCGCCAGCAGCCCCGGGCTGGGCACAGATACGCAGTATTTT. As protein: CASSPGLGTDTQYF.

The chain has TRBV11-2 and TRBJ1-1; no clear D gene. The CDR3 loop spans 14 amino acids. Germline V gene data show CDR1 as SGHAT and CDR2 as FQNNGV. Trimming took 6 bases from V and 4 from J, leaving 15 bases between them. CDR3 DNA: TGTGCCAGCAGTGGGGTGGAGTTAGGCACTGAAGCTTTCTTT. This encodes CASSGVELGTEAFF.

V is TRBV9 and J is TRBJ2-3, with TRBD2 matching 9 bases. The junction had 17 bases not matched to a gene; V was cut back by 6 bases and J by 3 bases. CDR3 length equals 18 residues. The germline V gene has CDR1 SGDLS and CDR2 YYNGEE. CDR3 DNA sequence: TGTGCCAGCACCCCGGCGGCTAGCGGGACCTATAGTACAGATACGCAGTATTTT. Amino acids: CASTPAASGTYSTDTQYF.

V is TRBV29-1 and J is TRBJ1-2; D gene ambiguous. The ends were cut back, 1 base at V and 6 bases at J, with 6 bases in the middle. The CDR3 length is 11 residues. Germline loops: CDR1 SQVTM, CDR2 ANQGSEA. The CDR3 protein is CSVEAPDGYTF. In DNA form, the CDR3 reads TGCAGCGTTGAAGCGCCGGATGGCTACACCTTC.

The chain links TRBV6-5 to TRBJ2-7; D not certain. Germline values: CDR1 MNHEY, CDR2 SVGAGI. This CDR3 has 13 residues. Trimming took off 6 bases at V and 4 bases at J, with 13 bases between the two ends. The CDR3 sequence: CASSPLQAYEQYF. The CDR3 nucleotides are TGTGCCAGCAGCCCCCTTCAGGCTTACGAGCAGTACTTC.

This clone has a single count. The genes are TRBV5-4 and TRBJ1-4; D is perhaps TRBD1 (5 bases). Germline CDR1 SGHNT, CDR2 YYREEE (reference sequence). Trimming left V 0 bases short and J 8 bases short, with 14 bases between. The CDR3 covers 15 residues. As DNA, the CDR3 is TGTGCCAGCAGCTTGGCGGGCAGGGAACGGGAAAAACTGTTTTTT. Amino acids: CASSLAGREREKLFF.

This chain joins TRBV4-2 and TRBJ2-3, with a possible D match to TRBD2 (5 bases). This CDR3 has 15 amino acids. Per germline, CDR1 LGHNA and CDR2 YNFKEQ. Trimming cost V 0 bases and J 2 bases, with 9 bases left between them. The chain's CDR3 is CASSQDPAATDTQYF. In DNA, the CDR3 is TGTGCCAGCAGCCAAGATCCAGCGGCCACAGATACGCAGTATTTT.

This chain links TRBV7-8 with TRBJ2-3, with 7 bases aligning to TRBD2. The CDR3 spans 15 residues. Germline V gives CDR1 SGHVS, CDR2 FQNEAQ. V shed 5 bases, J shed 1 base, and the junction held 6 bases outside the gene matches. The CDR3 DNA reads as TGTGCCAGCAGCGTATCGGGAGGTCGCACAGATACGCAGTATTTT. This codes for CASSVSGGRTDTQYF.

This sequence joins TRBV6-1 and TRBJ1-5; D is uncertain. This CDR3 has 13 amino acids. CDR1 is MNHNS, CDR2 SASEGT, per germline. The V end was cut by 6 bases, the J end by 3 bases, with 9 bases between. The CDR3 here is CASSRHFNQPQHF. DNA of the CDR3: TGTGCCAGCAGCAGACATTTCAATCAGCCCCAGCATTTT.

The chain has TRBV11-2 and TRBJ2-3; D gene ambiguous. Germline CDR1 and CDR2: SGHAT and FQNNGV. The ends were cut back, 5 bases at V and 5 bases at J, with 14 bases in the middle. The CDR3 is 14 residues long. In DNA, the CDR3 is TGTGCCAGCAGCCGGTCCCCGGCTGGAGATACGCAGTATTTT. Translation: CASSRSPAGDTQYF.

The V call is TRBV7-2, the J call TRBJ1-2; D gene uncertain. This CDR3 spans 16 amino acids. Trimming left V 5 bases short and J 3 bases short, with 19 bases between. CDR1 and CDR2 (germline): SGHTA, FQGNSA. CDR3 bases: TGTGCCAGCAGCCCCCGTCCCATTCCCGGGGACTATGGCTACACCTTC. Translated, it gives CASSPRPIPGDYGYTF. The whole variable domain, filled in from reference TRBV7-2 and TRBJ1-2, reads GAGVSQSPSNKVTEKGKDVELRCDPISGHTALYWYRQSLGQGLEFLIYFQGNSAPDKSGLPSDRFSAERTGGSVSTLTIQRTQQEDSAVYLCASSPRPIPGDYGYTFGSGTRLTVV.

This clone was picked up one time. The chain joins TRBV6-5 to TRBJ2-2; TRBD1 matches 11 bases. The J segment lost 6 bases and the V segment lost 4 bases, leaving 7 bases of the junction unmatched. Germline-derived CDR1 and CDR2 are MNHEY and SVGAGI. CDR3 length equals 16 residues. CDR3 in DNA: TGTGCCAGCAGTTTTTCCTGGACAGGGGGCTCCGGGGAGCTGTTTTTT. Its translation: CASSFSWTGGSGELFF.